This T cell receptor beta chain was sequenced during a study of PD-1 blockade in classical Hodgkin lymphoma. After autologous stem cell transplantation all patients relapsed, and prior brentuximab vedotin exposure differed between cohorts. The germline V gene has CDR1 SGHTA and CDR2 FQGNSA. V dropped 4 bases and J dropped 5 bases, with 11 bases sitting between them. The CDR3 totals 13 residues. The assay was immunoSEQ multiplex PCR, and TCRdb's table has in-frame clones only and misses some. In the table there are around 99,000 clones, around 81% of which are singletons. This sequence joins TRBV7-2 and TRBJ1-2; D gene unclear. This material consisted of peripheral blood mononuclear cells (PBMCs), taken before the second cycle of nivolumab. The clonotype was recovered from a human donor with classical Hodgkin lymphoma. DNA for the CDR3: TGTGCCAGCAGCTACCCCCCGGGATATGGCTACACCTTC. It encodes CASSYPPGYGYTF.